A single count supports the clone carrying this TCR beta chain. This sample was taken from a study of blood T cell repertoires in COVID-19. On the study more broadly: Sites in the United States, Italy and Spain provided acute and convalescent COVID-19 samples. Sample material is recorded as cDNA or gDNA derived from T cells, B-cell-depleted T cells, or PBMCs.

TCRdb's table, derived via immunoSEQ multiplex PCR, lists solely in-frame clones and lacks some. The table includes 110,000 or so clones, approximately 90% detected once. V lost 2 bases and J 0 bases, leaving 11 bases between the germline ends. Germline V gives CDR1 MGHRA, CDR2 YSYEKL. This CDR3 is 16 amino acids long. The chain links TRBV4-1 to TRBJ2-1, with D tentatively TRBD2 (5 bases). The TCR comes from a woman aged 45-59 years with acute or convalescent COVID-19. Sequencing was carried out using peripheral blood. CDR3 region: CASSQPTRSSYNEQFF. The CDR3 nucleotides are TGCGCCAGCAGCCAACCCACTAGGAGCTCCTACAATGAGCAGTTCTTC.